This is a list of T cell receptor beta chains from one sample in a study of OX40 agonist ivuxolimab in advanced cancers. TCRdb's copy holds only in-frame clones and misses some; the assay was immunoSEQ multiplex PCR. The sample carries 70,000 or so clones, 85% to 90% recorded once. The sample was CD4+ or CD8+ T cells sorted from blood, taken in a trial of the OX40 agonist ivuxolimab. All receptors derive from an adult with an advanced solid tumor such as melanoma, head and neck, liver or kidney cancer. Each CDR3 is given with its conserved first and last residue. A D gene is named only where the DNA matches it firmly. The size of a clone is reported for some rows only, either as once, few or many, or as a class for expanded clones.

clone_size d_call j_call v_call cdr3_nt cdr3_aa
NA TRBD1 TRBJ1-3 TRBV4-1 TGCGCCAGCAGCCCTGGACAGGGAACTGGAAACACCATATATTTT CASSPGQGTGNTIYF
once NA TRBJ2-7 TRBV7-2 TGTGCCAGCAGCCCTCGCCTCATCTACGAGCAGTACTTC CASSPRLIYEQYF
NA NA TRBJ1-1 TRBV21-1 TGTGCCAGCAGTAGGGGCCCGAACACTGAAGCTTTCTTT CASSRGPNTEAFF
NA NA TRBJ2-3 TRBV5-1 TGCGCCAGCAGCTTGCTAGGGGGGGAGACAGATACGCAGTATTTT CASSLLGGETDTQYF
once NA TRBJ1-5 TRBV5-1 TGCGCCAGCAGCTTTGACAGCCCCAATCAGCCCCAGCATTTT CASSFDSPNQPQHF
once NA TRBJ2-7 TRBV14 TGTGCCAGCAGCCGGGGGCGCCAGCTCCTACCTCCTACGGAGCAGTACTTC CASSRGRQLLPPTEQYF
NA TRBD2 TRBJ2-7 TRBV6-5 TGTGCCAGCAGTTACCTAGCGGGAGGTTACGAGCAGTACTTC CASSYLAGGYEQYF
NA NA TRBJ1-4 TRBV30 TGTGCCTGGAGTTCGGAAAAACTGTTTTTT CAWSSEKLFF
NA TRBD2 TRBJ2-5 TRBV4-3 TGCGCCAGCAGCTTAGAGGGCGGGAGACAAGAGACCCAGTACTTC CASSLEGGRQETQYF
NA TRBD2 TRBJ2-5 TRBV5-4 TGTGCCAGCAGCTTGGGGACTAGCGGAGAGGGGGAGACCCAGTACTTC CASSLGTSGEGETQYF
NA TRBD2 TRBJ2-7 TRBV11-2 TGTGCCAGCAGCTTAGATAGGCTAGCGGGAAGCTACGAGCAGTACTTC CASSLDRLAGSYEQYF
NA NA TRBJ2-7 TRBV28 TGTGCCAGCACCCTCCGGGACGGGTTCTACGAGCAGTACTTC CASTLRDGFYEQYF
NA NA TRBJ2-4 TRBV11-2 TGTGCCAGCAGCTTAAGGCACCCGGTGTCAGCCAAAAACATTCAGTACTTC CASSLRHPVSAKNIQYF
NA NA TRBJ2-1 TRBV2 TGTGCCACCCAGACAGGACGCTCTGAGCAGTTCTTC CATQTGRSEQFF
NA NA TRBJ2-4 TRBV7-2 TGTGCCAGCAGCTTGAGGGGTGGACTTTGGACGGGCCAAAACATTCAGTACTTC CASSLRGGLWTGQNIQYF
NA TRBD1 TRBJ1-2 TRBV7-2 TGTGCCAGCAGCTACAACAGGGGAGGCTACACCTTC CASSYNRGGYTF
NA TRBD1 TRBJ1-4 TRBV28 TGTGCCAGCAGTCTAGACAGGGGGCAGATTGAAAAACTGTTTTTT CASSLDRGQIEKLFF
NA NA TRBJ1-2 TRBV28 TGTGCCAGCAGTTTTGGGGGAGTTAACTATGGCTACACCTTC CASSFGGVNYGYTF
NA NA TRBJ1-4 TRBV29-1 TGCAGCGTTGGGCAGGGATTTGGTTCTAATGAAAAACTGTTTTTT CSVGQGFGSNEKLFF
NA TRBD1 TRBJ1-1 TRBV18 TGTGCCAGCTCTCGCGGGACAGCGAACACTGAAGCTTTCTTT CASSRGTANTEAFF
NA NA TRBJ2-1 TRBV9 TGTGCCAGCAGCGTAGATTTAGCGGCCTACAATGAGCAGTTCTTC CASSVDLAAYNEQFF
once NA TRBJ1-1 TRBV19 TGTGCCAGTAGTATGGGGCCGGCAACTGAAGCTTTCTTT CASSMGPATEAFF